The 18 T cell receptor beta chains reported below all come from one sample, sequenced in a study of T-cell reconstitution after alpha-beta-depleted transplantation in children. A TCRbeta library incorporating unique molecular identifiers was prepared. One entry per CDR3 protein, called by TCRdb with MiXCR from the PCR reads. The table includes 220,000 or so distinct CDR3 sequences, roughly 8.2% detected once. The source material was PBMCs, mostly from graft donor cells, sampled 180 days after TCRalphabeta/CD19-depleted stem cell transplant. Receptors originate from a male patient younger than 18 who had a stem cell transplant for acute lymphoblastic leukemia, so the T cells may come from the graft donor.

This clonotype showed up many times. This rearrangement joins TRBV5-1 to TRBJ2-7; 9 nucleotides match TRBD2. Germline V gene sequence: CDR1 SGHRS, CDR2 YFSETQ. This CDR3 has 15 residues. J lost 6 bases, V lost 4 bases, and 11 bases had no gene match. CDR3 region: CASSLSNSGGGEQYF. CDR3 DNA: TGCGCCAGCAGCCTTTCGAATAGCGGGGGAGGCGAGCAGTACTTC.

This clonotype was seen ten or more times. The J gene is TRBJ2-1, the V gene TRBV4-2; 9 bases are a match to TRBD2. The germline V gene has CDR1 LGHNA and CDR2 YNFKEQ. The CDR3 loop spans 17 amino acids. V shed 1 base and J 3 bases; nucleotides not matched to a gene: 7. CDR3 DNA: TGTGCCAGCAGCCAAGCGGCTAGCGGGGTATTCTACAATGAGCAGTTCTTC. It specifies CASSQAASGVFYNEQFF.

This clonotype was detected ten times or more. This chain links TRBV7-2 with TRBJ2-5; D may be TRBD2 (6 bases). V lost 2 bases, J lost 5 bases, and 15 bases lay in between. There are 15 residues in the CDR3. Germline CDR1 SGHTA, CDR2 FQGNSA. The CDR3 bases are TGTGCCAGCAGCTTAAGTGCGCGGGGTGATGAGACCCAGTACTTC. This codes for CASSLSARGDETQYF.

This clonotype was picked up many times. The chain has TRBV5-5 and TRBJ1-1, with no clear D. Looked up from germline, CDR1 is SGHKS and CDR2 is YYEKEE (reference sequence). This CDR3 has 16 amino acids. V dropped 0 bases and J dropped 3 bases, with 15 bases sitting between them. CDR3 sequence reads: CASSLGGRVYDTEAFF. For the CDR3, the DNA is TGTGCCAGCAGCTTGGGAGGACGGGTTTATGACACTGAAGCTTTCTTT.

This clonotype was recorded many times. V usage is TRBV27 and J usage is TRBJ2-3, with D unclear. V was cut by 6 bases and J by 3 bases, with 7 bases left in between. CDR3 length equals 12 residues. CDR1 and CDR2 from the germline V gene are MNHEY and SMNVEV (reference sequence). The CDR3 region is CASSHLTDTQYF. CDR3 nucleotides: TGTGCCAGCAGCCACCTGACAGATACGCAGTATTTT.

This clonotype came up many times. For the CDR3, the DNA is TGCAGTGTCAGATGGGCCACTAGCACAGATACGCAGTATTTT. This translates into CSVRWATSTDTQYF. The rearrangement joins TRBV20-1 to TRBJ2-3, with D hard to call. This CDR3 contains 14 residues. Trimming shortened V by 7 bases and J by 0 bases, and 14 bases separated the two germline ends. From germline, CDR1 is DFQATT and CDR2 SNEGSKA (reference sequence).

This clonotype was counted at least ten times. This rearrangement joins TRBV7-8 to TRBJ1-1; 9 bases map to TRBD1. The CDR3 sequence is 17 residues long. V shed 4 bases, J shed 0 bases, and the junction held 9 bases outside the gene matches. Germline values: CDR1 SGHVS, CDR2 FQNEAQ. CDR3 DNA: TGTGCCAGCAGCTCGGGACAGGGACAGTACATGAACACTGAAGCTTTCTTT. This codes for CASSSGQGQYMNTEAFF.

The genes are TRBV3-1 and TRBJ1-2; no definite D call. The germline gives CDR1 LGHDT, CDR2 YNNKEL (reference sequence). The CDR3 has 13 amino acids. Trimming left V 1 base short and J 6 bases short, with 9 bases between. The CDR3 DNA reads as TGTGCCAGCAGCCAAGTGACTTCTAATGGCTACACCTTC. This sequence encodes CASSQVTSNGYTF.

This clonotype was found a few times. The chain links TRBV23-1 to TRBJ2-7, with D perhaps TRBD1 (5 bases). TRBV23-1 belongs to the ORF category, with a function that is uncertain. The CDR3 sequence is 14 residues long. V was pared by 7 bases and J by 1 base, with 14 bases between. The DNA for the CDR3 is TGCGCCAGCAAAAAACTCGACAGTTCCTACGAGCAGTACTTC. Translated, it gives CASKKLDSSYEQYF.

Ten or more counts support this clonotype. The chain links TRBV28 to TRBJ2-3; tentatively, D is TRBD1 or TRBD2 (5 bases each). The V end lost 5 bases, the J end lost 3 bases, and 18 bases lay between the germline ends. Germline V gene lookup returns CDR1 MDHEN and CDR2 SYDVKM. The CDR3 consists of 16 residues. The CDR3 loop reads CASSPPGARETDTQYF. CDR3 bases: TGTGCCAGCAGTCCGCCTGGGGCAAGGGAGACAGATACGCAGTATTTT.

This clonotype was counted many times. This chain joins TRBV2 and TRBJ2-7, with D uncertain. CDR1 is SNHLY, CDR2 FYNNEI, per germline. The CDR3 length is 12 residues. V was pared by 6 bases and J by 2 bases, with 8 bases between. This CDR3 reads CASRDLAYEQYF. In nucleotides, the CDR3 is TGTGCCAGCAGGGATCTGGCCTACGAGCAGTACTTC.

This clonotype is categorized as medium-sized (0.01 to 0.1%). The CDR3, as DNA: TGTGCCAGCAGTTTGGGGGGCGATGGCTACACCTTC. This translates into CASSLGGDGYTF. The chain combines TRBV28 with TRBJ1-2, with a tentative D call TRBD1 (6 bases). V lost 3 bases to trimming and J lost 6 bases, with 8 bases between them. In germline, CDR1 is MDHEN, CDR2 SYDVKM. The CDR3 covers 12 residues.

This clonotype was seen many times. The chain recombines TRBV2 with TRBJ2-3; D is unresolved. The germline V gene encodes CDR1 SNHLY and CDR2 FYNNEI. CDR3 length equals 15 residues. The V gene lost 4 bases and the J gene lost 2 bases, with 13 bases spanning the gap. For the CDR3, the DNA is TGTGCCAGCAGTGCAGGTATCCTGTTCACAGATACGCAGTATTTT. Encoded protein: CASSAGILFTDTQYF.

Points on this clonotype: This may stem from a read error, because a much larger clone lies one nucleotide away. The chain carries TRBV9 and TRBJ2-7; 9 bases line up with TRBD2. The germline CDR1 and CDR2 sequences are SGDLS and YYNGEE. J lost 3 bases, V lost 0 bases, and 4 bases had no gene match. This CDR3 is built from 15 residues. CDR3 region: CASSVAPLAGYEQYF. CDR3 sequence (DNA): TGTGCCAGCAGCGTAGCTCCACTAGCGGGCTACGAGCAGTACTTC.

This clonotype occurred many times. The rearrangement joins TRBV7-7 to TRBJ2-3, with 8 bases that match TRBD1. The trim removed 2 bases at V and 4 bases at J, leaving 8 bases unmatched. This CDR3 comprises 16 residues. Germline lookup yields CDR1 SSHAT and CDR2 FNYEAQ (reference sequence). CDR3: CASSLRDGQGADTQYF. In nucleotides, the CDR3 is TGTGCCAGCAGCTTAAGGGACGGACAGGGCGCAGATACGCAGTATTTT.

This clonotype was counted at least ten times. The V and J genes are TRBV4-3 and TRBJ2-3; D unclear. This CDR3 is 13 amino acids long. Trimming removed 2 bases from V and 6 bases from J, with 9 bases in between. Germline CDR1 reads LGHNA; CDR2 reads YSLEER. CDR3 sequence (DNA): TGCGCCAGCAGCCAATCTTTTTGGGATACGCAGTATTTT. Its protein product is CASSQSFWDTQYF.

This clonotype has ten or more counts. The chain joins TRBV20-1 to TRBJ1-1; perhaps TRBD1 as D (6 bases). Germline CDR1 reads DFQATT; CDR2 reads SNEGSKA (reference sequence). This CDR3 is 12 amino acids long. V lost 3 bases, J lost 6 bases, and 11 bases lay in between. CDR3 sequence: CSARGRGAEAFF. The CDR3, as DNA: TGCAGTGCTAGGGGAAGGGGGGCTGAAGCTTTCTTT.

This clonotype was detected only a few times. The CDR3 DNA reads TGTGCCTGGAGTCGAGGGGGTGGGGGCTATGGCTACACCTTC. It yields the protein CAWSRGGGGYGYTF. The chain couples TRBV30 to TRBJ1-2, with D possibly TRBD1 on 6 matching bases. In germline, CDR1 is GTSNPN, CDR2 SVGIG (reference sequence). The CDR3 totals 14 residues. V was clipped by 2 bases and J by 4 bases, with 14 bases between them.